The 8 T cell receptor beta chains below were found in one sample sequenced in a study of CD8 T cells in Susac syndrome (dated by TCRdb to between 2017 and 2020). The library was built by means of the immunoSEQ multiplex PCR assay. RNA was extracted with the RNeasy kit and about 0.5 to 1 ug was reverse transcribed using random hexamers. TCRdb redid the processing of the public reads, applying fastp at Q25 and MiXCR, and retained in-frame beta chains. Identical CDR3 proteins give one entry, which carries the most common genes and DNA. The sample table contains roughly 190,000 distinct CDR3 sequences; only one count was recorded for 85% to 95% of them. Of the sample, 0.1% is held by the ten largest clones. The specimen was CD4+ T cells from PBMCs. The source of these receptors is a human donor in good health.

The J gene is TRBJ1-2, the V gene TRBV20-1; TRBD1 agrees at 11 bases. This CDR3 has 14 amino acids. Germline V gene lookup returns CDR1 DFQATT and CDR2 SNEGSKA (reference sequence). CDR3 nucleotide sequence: TGCAAAGGGACAGGGGGATCCCAAAACTATGGCTACACCTTC. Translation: CKGTGGSQNYGYTF.

CDR3 DNA sequence: TGTGCCAGCAATTTGTCCCCGAGGACTAGCGGGGGGGCTACCTACGAGCAGTACTTC. Protein product: CASNLSPRTSGGATYEQYF. This chain uses TRBV7-9 with TRBJ2-7, with 15 bases aligning to TRBD2. The CDR3 is 19 amino acids. CDR1 is SEHNR and CDR2 is FQNEAQ in the germline V gene (reference sequence). V gave up 7 bases and J gave up 2 bases; unmatched junction bases: 15.

The CDR3 nucleotides read TGTGCCAGCAGTCATCCGGGACAGGGGGGTTCACCCCTCCACTTT. Translating it yields CASSHPGQGGSPLHF. The chain carries TRBV28 and TRBJ1-6; TRBD1 agrees at 11 bases. This CDR3 has 15 residues. V trimming: 5 bases; J trimming: 9 bases; junction bases outside the gene matches: 6. In germline, CDR1 is MDHEN, CDR2 SYDVKM.

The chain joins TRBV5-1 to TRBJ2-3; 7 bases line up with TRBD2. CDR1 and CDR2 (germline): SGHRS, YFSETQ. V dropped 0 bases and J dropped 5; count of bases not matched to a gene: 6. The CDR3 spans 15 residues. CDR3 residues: CASSLGGGVGDTQYF. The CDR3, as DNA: TGCGCCAGCAGCTTGGGGGGGGGAGTGGGAGATACGCAGTATTTT.

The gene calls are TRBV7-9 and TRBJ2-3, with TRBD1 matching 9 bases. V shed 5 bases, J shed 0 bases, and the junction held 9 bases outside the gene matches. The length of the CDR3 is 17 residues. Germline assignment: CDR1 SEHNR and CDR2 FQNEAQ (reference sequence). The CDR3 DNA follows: TGTGCCAGCAGCAACCGACAGGGGGGGACTAGCACAGATACGCAGTATTTT. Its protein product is CASSNRQGGTSTDTQYF.

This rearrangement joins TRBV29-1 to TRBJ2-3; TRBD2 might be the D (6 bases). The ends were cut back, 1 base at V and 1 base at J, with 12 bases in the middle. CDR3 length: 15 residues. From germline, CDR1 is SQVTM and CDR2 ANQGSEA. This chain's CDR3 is CSVEGPLARTDTQYF. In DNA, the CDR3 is TGCAGCGTTGAAGGTCCACTAGCACGCACAGATACGCAGTATTTT.

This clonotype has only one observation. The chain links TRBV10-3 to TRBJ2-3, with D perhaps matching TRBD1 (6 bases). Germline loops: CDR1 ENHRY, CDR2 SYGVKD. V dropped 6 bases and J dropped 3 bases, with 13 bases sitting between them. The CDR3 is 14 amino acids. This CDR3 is CAIRGQQETDTQYF. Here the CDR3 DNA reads TGTGCCATCAGAGGACAGCAAGAGACAGATACGCAGTATTTT.

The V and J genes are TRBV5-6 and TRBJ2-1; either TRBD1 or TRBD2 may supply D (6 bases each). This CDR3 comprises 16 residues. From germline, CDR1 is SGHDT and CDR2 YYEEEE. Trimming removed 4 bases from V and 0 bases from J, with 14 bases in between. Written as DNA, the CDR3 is TGTGCCAGCAGCCCTAGGGGGGTTAGCTCCTACAATGAGCAGTTCTTC. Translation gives CASSPRGVSSYNEQFF. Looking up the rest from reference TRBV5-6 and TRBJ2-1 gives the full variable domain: DAGVTQSPTHLIKTRGQQVTLRCSPKSGHDTVSWYQQALGQGPQFIFQYYEEEERQRGNFPDRFSGHQFPNYSSELNVNALLLGDSALYLCASSPRGVSSYNEQFFGPGTRLTVL.